Listed below are T cell receptor beta chains from one sample, sequenced in a study of T cells in Graves' hyperthyroidism and ophthalmopathy. One entry per CDR3 protein results from TCRdb running MiXCR on the multiplex PCR reads. In the table there are fewer than 350,000 distinct CDR3 sequences, less than 20% of which are singletons. The sequenced material came from blood. These receptors all stem from a woman in her forties with Graves' ophthalmopathy. The CDR3 runs from the conserved cysteine through the conserved F or W. The D gene is left open where the match is weak. Size is omitted from some rows. Given values are once, few, many or a class for expanded clones.

clone_size j_call v_call d_call cdr3_nt cdr3_aa
many TRBJ1-6 TRBV6-5 NA TGTGCCAGCAGTTACTCGACCCCGGGACTCGCGAATTCACCCCTCCACTTT CASSYSTPGLANSPLHF
many TRBJ1-1 TRBV19 TRBD1 TGTGCCATTAGACAGGGAGGGAACACTGAAGCTTTCTTT CAIRQGGNTEAFF
many TRBJ1-1 TRBV6-5 NA TGTGCCAGCGGGCAGGTGAACACTGAAGCTTTCTTT CASGQVNTEAFF
many TRBJ2-7 TRBV11-3 TRBD1 TGTGCCAGCAGCTTCGACAGGGGGTCCTACGAGCAGTACTTC CASSFDRGSYEQYF
many TRBJ2-7 TRBV10-3 NA TGTGCCATCAGTCAGGGTTCCTACGAGCAGTACTTC CAISQGSYEQYF
many TRBJ2-2 TRBV11-2 NA TGTGCCAGCACCGCGACAATGAACACCGGGGAGCTGTTTTTT CASTATMNTGELFF
many TRBJ1-2 TRBV29-1 NA TGCAGCGTTGAAAGGGGACGGCTTGGGGGCTACACCTTC CSVERGRLGGYTF
many TRBJ2-7 TRBV25-1 TRBD1 TGTGCCAGCAGTGGCCGGGACAGGGTCTACGAGCAGTACTTC CASSGRDRVYEQYF
NA TRBJ2-2 TRBV12-3/TRBV12-4 TRBD1 TGTGCCAGCAGTTTGCGTAGGGGGCTTGGCGGAGTGAACACCGGGGAGCTGTTTTTT CASSLRRGLGGVNTGELFF
many TRBJ1-2 TRBV7-9 NA TGTGCCAGCAGCTTGGCGGTTCTGCCAAGCTACACCTTC CASSLAVLPSYTF
many TRBJ2-6 TRBV7-9 NA TGTGCCAGCAGCTTAGCCGGGGCTGGGGCCAACGTCCTGACTTTC CASSLAGAGANVLTF
NA TRBJ2-7 TRBV19 NA TGTGCCAGTAGTATGGGGGGAGATCCCTCCGAGCAGTACTTC CASSMGGDPSEQYF
medium-sized TRBJ2-7 TRBV6-5 NA TGTGCCAGCGCTCCATCGGAGTCCTACGAGCAGTACTTC CASAPSESYEQYF
many TRBJ1-2 TRBV19 TRBD1 TGTGCCAGTCTTGAACAGGGGACTTACTATGGCTACACCTTC CASLEQGTYYGYTF
many TRBJ1-1 TRBV5-1 NA TGCGCCAGCAGCCGAGGGGGGGGCGCGGGCACTGAAGCTTTCTTT CASSRGGGAGTEAFF
few TRBJ2-5 TRBV6-2/TRBV6-3 TRBD1 TGTGCCAGCAGTTACTCGAGACAGGGCGGGCAGGAGACCCAGTACTTC CASSYSRQGGQETQYF
many TRBJ2-6 TRBV28 TRBD1 TGTGCCAGCAGTTCCGGGACAGGGAGGTCTGGGGCCAACGTCCTGACTTTC CASSSGTGRSGANVLTF
many TRBJ1-2 TRBV12-5 NA TGTGCTAGTGGTTTGGCCCCGGGAATAGCTAACTATGGCGACACCTTC CASGLAPGIANYGDTF
few TRBJ2-5 TRBV4-3 NA TGCGCCAGCAGCCAAGACTACAGGGGAGGAGAGACCCAGTACTTC CASSQDYRGGETQYF
many TRBJ1-2 TRBV6-1 NA TGTGCCAGCAGTGTTACACAGATTGGCTATGGCTACGCCTTC CASSVTQIGYGYAF
many TRBJ2-7 TRBV20-1 TRBD2 TGCAGTGCTACACCTCTCGGACTAGCGAGCGAGCAGTACTTC CSATPLGLASEQYF
many TRBJ2-1 TRBV20-1 NA TGCAGTGCTGCCCCCCCGGGGGCAGACTACAATGAGCAGTTCTTC CSAAPPGADYNEQFF
many TRBJ2-5 TRBV6-1 TRBD1 TGTGCCAGCAGTGCCGGGACAGGGGTCGCGGCCCAGTACTTC CASSAGTGVAAQYF
NA TRBJ1-1 TRBV4-1 NA TGCGCCAGCAGCCAAGCGTATGGGACTGAAGCTTTCTTT CASSQAYGTEAFF